This passage covers 5 T cell receptor beta chains from one sample sequenced in a study of T cell responses to AZD1222 COVID-19 vaccine. Sequenced by immunoSEQ multiplex PCR; TCRdb stores in-frame clones only, minus some. The sample gives fewer than 110,000 clones, around 90% of which show up once; 3.5% to 4.5% is in the top ten. The source material was peripheral blood, sampled on day 0 of AZD1222 vaccination. The receptors derive from an adult in good health.

This clone was seen ten or more times. The V call is TRBV6-6, the J call TRBJ1-4; D is perhaps TRBD1 (6 bases). CDR3 length: 15 residues. Trimming took off 6 bases at V and 8 bases at J, with 19 bases between the two ends. Germline-derived CDR1 and CDR2 are MNHNY and SVGAGI (reference sequence). The CDR3 DNA is TGTGCCAGCAGCCCCATTACAGGGTTGGTCGAAAAACTGTTTTTT. This gives the protein CASSPITGLVEKLFF.

The chain recombines TRBV6-4 with TRBJ2-3, with D possibly being TRBD2 (6 bases). Trimming removed 2 bases at V and 0 bases at J, with 9 bases between. The germline CDR1 and CDR2 sequences are MRHNA and SNTAGT. The CDR3 runs to 15 residues. In nucleotides, the CDR3 is TGTGCCAGCAGTGACGGAGGGACTAGCACAGATACGCAGTATTTT. Its protein product is CASSDGGTSTDTQYF.

This clone was seen a handful of times. The chain carries TRBV6-4 and TRBJ2-1, with TRBD1 matching 11 bases. Germline trimming cut 2 bases from V and 6 bases from J; bases unmatched to any gene: 0. CDR1 and CDR2 from the germline V gene are MRHNA and SNTAGT. The CDR3 totals 14 residues. The CDR3 here is CASSDGTGGNEQFF. The CDR3 DNA sequence: TGTGCCAGCAGTGACGGGACAGGGGGCAATGAGCAGTTCTTC.

This clone was recorded once. V and J are TRBV5-4 and TRBJ2-1; the D gene is possibly TRBD1 (6 bases). This CDR3 is built from 15 residues. Looked up from germline, CDR1 is SGHNT and CDR2 is YYREEE (reference sequence). V was pared by 0 bases and J by 6 bases, with 13 bases between. CDR3 in DNA: TGTGCCAGCAGCTTGGATTGGGGGCGAGGCAATGAGCAGTTCTTC. It encodes CASSLDWGRGNEQFF.

This chain connects TRBV5-5 to TRBJ2-7; 11 bases fit TRBD2. Germline CDR1 is SGHKS and CDR2 is YYEKEE (reference sequence). This CDR3 has 16 amino acids. J lost 4 bases, V lost 4 bases, and 10 bases had no gene match. The CDR3 nucleotides are TGTGCCAGCAGCCTTTTAGCGGGAGGGCCCCGGTACGAGCAGTACTTC. It encodes CASSLLAGGPRYEQYF.